This T cell receptor (beta chain) was captured by sequencing in a study of OX40 agonist ivuxolimab in advanced cancers. The germline CDR1 and CDR2 sequences are SGHTA and FQGTGA. V lost 5 bases and J 4 bases, leaving 11 bases between the germline ends. The CDR3 is made up of 14 amino acids. Using immunoSEQ multiplex PCR, the repertoire was profiled, and TCRdb retains in-frame clones only, with some absent. The sample records about 74,000 clones, approximately 81% being singletons. The V gene is TRBV7-3, the J gene TRBJ2-2, with D unclear. The sequence derives from an adult with an advanced solid tumor such as melanoma, head and neck, liver or kidney cancer. This specimen was CD4+ or CD8+ T cells sorted from blood, taken in a trial of the OX40 agonist ivuxolimab. In nucleotides, the CDR3 is TGTGCCAGCAGCCGGACCTCTCGCACCGGGGAGCTGTTTTTT. It translates to CASSRTSRTGELFF. Drawing the rest from reference TRBV7-3 and TRBJ2-2, the complete variable domain is GAGVSQTPSNKVTEKGKYVELRCDPISGHTALYWYRQSLGQGPEFLIYFQGTGAADDSGLPNDRFFAVRPEGSVSTLKIQRTERGDSAVYLCASSRTSRTGELFFGEGSRLTVL.